Shown below are 5 T cell receptor beta chains from a single sample sequenced in a study of cytomegalovirus exposure and HLA in healthy donors. The PCR made use of 60 Vbeta and 13 Jbeta primers. Clones were read by immunoSEQ multiplex PCR, and TCRdb kept only the in-frame ones, dropping some. The sample comprises 170,000 or so clones, 77% of which are singletons, and 1.5% to 2% rests with the top ten. Sequenced material: PBMCs. The receptors here all came from a woman between 25 and 40 years old in good health and CMV-seronegative.

This clone was counted a few times. The chain combines TRBV6-5 with TRBJ1-2, with 10 bases fitting TRBD1. The germline CDR1 and CDR2 sequences are MNHEY and SVGAGI. V shed 6 bases, J shed 7 bases, and the junction held 8 bases outside the gene matches. The CDR3 is 14 residues long. This CDR3 is CASSTGTGVRGYTF. CDR3 nucleotide sequence: TGTGCCAGCAGCACCGGGACAGGGGTTCGTGGCTACACCTTC.

This clone has only a few counts. The chain links TRBV7-3 to TRBJ2-1, with 9 bases fitting TRBD2. There are 15 residues in the CDR3. CDR1 and CDR2 from the germline V gene are SGHTA and FQGTGA. Trimming cost V 5 bases and J 4 bases; bases outside gene matches: 6. The CDR3 DNA sequence: TGTGCCAGCAGCAGAACTAGCGGGCCTTACAATGAGCAGTTCTTC. It encodes CASSRTSGPYNEQFF.

The chain is built from TRBV30 and TRBJ2-3; maybe TRBD2 (6 bases). V lost 2 bases to trimming and J lost 3 bases, with 12 bases between them. The CDR3 consists of 14 residues. CDR1 GTSNPN and CDR2 SVGIG come from the germline V gene (reference sequence). In nucleotides, the CDR3 is TGTGCCTGGAGTCAAGCCGGGGGAACAGATACGCAGTATTTT. Its translation is CAWSQAGGTDTQYF.

A few counts support this clone. The chain couples TRBV6-5 to TRBJ2-6; no reliable D call. Germline assignment: CDR1 MNHEY and CDR2 SVGAGI. The CDR3 is 12 residues long. The V gene lost 5 bases and the J gene lost 4 bases, with 3 bases spanning the gap. The CDR3, as DNA: TGTGCCAGCAGTGAGGGGGCCAACGTCCTGACTTTC. It specifies CASSEGANVLTF.

The CDR3 loop reads CASSSSLTGQTGYTF. Here the CDR3 DNA reads TGTGCCAGCAGCTCAAGTTTGACAGGGCAGACTGGCTACACCTTC. V gene TRBV7-3 combines with J gene TRBJ1-2; the match to TRBD1 covers 7 bases. This CDR3 spans 15 amino acids. Germline lookup yields CDR1 SGHTA and CDR2 FQGTGA. Trimming removed 4 bases from V and 7 bases from J; junction bases left unmatched: 12.